Below, 9 T cell receptor beta chains from the same sample are listed, as sequenced in a study of beta chain features in type 1 diabetes. General observations from the study: Type 1 diabetes patients showed a moderate but significant shortening of TCRB CDR3s in all four CD4+ subsets.

These receptors' antigens are unknown. As every portion of the isolated RNA was reverse transcribed, the sequencing read expressed TCRB transcripts. This table comes from immunoSEQ multiplex PCR, and its TCRdb copy is limited to in-frame clones, with some not included. Found here are 120,000 to 150,000 clones, 13% of them singletons; the top ten hold 1% to 1.5%. Sequencing was done on a sample of central memory CD4+ T cells from blood. The receptors come from a man younger than 30 with type 1 diabetes.

This clone was seen more than once but under ten times. This chain uses TRBV7-6 with TRBJ1-2; maybe TRBD1 (5 bases). With 8 bases removed from V and 8 bases from J, the gap between germline ends came to 21 bases. Per the germline V gene, CDR1 is SGHVS and CDR2 is FNYEAQ. The CDR3 length is 14 residues. CDR3 loop: CASARGTDSGGYTF. For the CDR3, the DNA is TGTGCCAGCGCTCGGGGGACTGACTCCGGAGGCTACACCTTC.

The sample holds a few counts of this clone. This CDR3 is CASRTWNEQFF. As DNA, the CDR3 is TGTGCCAGCAGGACCTGGAATGAGCAGTTCTTC. V usage is TRBV27 and J usage is TRBJ2-1; D ambiguous. The CDR3 runs to 11 residues. V was trimmed by 6 bases and J by 7 bases, leaving 7 bases between them. Germline CDR1 and CDR2: MNHEY and SMNVEV (reference sequence).

In its sample, this clone was seen a few times. The V gene is TRBV5-1, the J gene TRBJ1-2; D is unresolved. This CDR3 comprises 13 residues. Between the trimmed V and J ends, which lost 3 bases and 4 bases, there was a span of 10 bases. CDR1 and CDR2 from the germline V gene are SGHRS and YFSETQ. The CDR3 protein is CASSSGEAYGYTF. CDR3 sequence (DNA): TGCGCCAGCAGCTCCGGGGAGGCCTATGGCTACACCTTC.

V gene TRBV5-1 combines with J gene TRBJ2-7, with 14 bases that match TRBD2. This CDR3 is 17 amino acids long. Germline CDR1 is SGHRS and CDR2 is YFSETQ. Trimming took 4 bases from V and 2 from J; bases not matched to a gene: 8. Written as DNA, the CDR3 is TGCGCCAGCAGCCCGGGACTAGCGGGGGTTACGACCTACGAGCAGTACTTC. This encodes CASSPGLAGVTTYEQYF.

This chain connects TRBV29-1 to TRBJ1-1; perhaps TRBD1 as D (5 bases). The CDR3 is made up of 12 amino acids. Trimming removed 5 bases from V and 1 base from J, with 8 bases in between. Looked up from germline, CDR1 is SQVTM and CDR2 is ANQGSEA. The CDR3 DNA reads TGCAGCGTTTCTGGGGGGAACACTGAAGCTTTCTTT. This encodes CSVSGGNTEAFF.

The V and J genes are TRBV15 and TRBJ1-1, with D possibly being TRBD1 (6 bases). V was shortened by 4 bases and J by 5 bases, with 11 bases between the two germline ends. Germline V gives CDR1 LNHNV, CDR2 YYDKDF (reference sequence). The CDR3 length is 13 residues. The CDR3 region has the DNA TGTGCCACCAGCACCACAGGGTATACTGAAGCTTTCTTT. Translating it yields CATSTTGYTEAFF.

The chain joins TRBV7-3 to TRBJ2-1, with a possible D match to TRBD2 (7 bases). V was trimmed by 2 bases and J by 5 bases, leaving 13 bases between them. Germline lookup yields CDR1 SGHTA and CDR2 FQGTGA. The CDR3 covers 15 residues. Here the CDR3 reads CASSLDPGGHNEQFF. The CDR3 DNA reads as TGTGCCAGCAGCTTAGATCCGGGGGGCCACAATGAGCAGTTCTTC.

This clone was counted between two and nine times. The chain employs TRBV5-1 and TRBJ1-1; D is unclear. Germline V CDR1 and CDR2: SGHRS, YFSETQ. V dropped 2 bases and J dropped 1 base, with 9 bases sitting between them. This CDR3 is 14 amino acids long. The CDR3 reads CASSFTAANTEAFF. For the CDR3, the DNA is TGCGCCAGCAGCTTTACGGCAGCGAACACTGAAGCTTTCTTT.

This clone was observed a handful of times. This sequence joins TRBV30 and TRBJ1-1, with no clear D. V dropped 6 bases and J dropped 5 bases, with 10 bases sitting between them. Germline V gene lookup returns CDR1 GTSNPN and CDR2 SVGIG (reference sequence). This CDR3 is built from 11 residues. The CDR3 here is CACLLRTEAFF. DNA of the CDR3: TGTGCCTGTCTACTACGGACTGAAGCTTTCTTT.